Listed here are 21 T cell receptor beta chains from one sample, sequenced in a study of memory CD4+ T cells and cytomegalovirus serostatus. Single viable CD3+CD4+CD8-CD45RO+ cells were sorted as the memory CD4+ T cells. Measured with immunoSEQ multiplex PCR; TCRdb has only the in-frame clones, and not every one. The sample holds roughly 84,000 clones, around 80% seen once. Source material: memory CD4+ T cells from blood. These receptors were taken from an adult in good health and CMV-seronegative.

This clone occurred a few times. V gene TRBV5-1 combines with J gene TRBJ1-1, with a tentative D call TRBD1 (6 bases). The CDR3 runs 14 residues. Deletions cut 0 bases from V and 7 bases from J, with 13 bases between. Germline V gene lookup returns CDR1 SGHRS and CDR2 YFSETQ. CDR3 in amino acids: CASSLGQGKGEAFF. The CDR3 DNA reads TGCGCCAGCAGCTTGGGGCAGGGGAAGGGTGAAGCTTTCTTT.

The chain is built from TRBV5-8 and TRBJ1-2; maybe TRBD1 (6 bases). Trimming removed 4 bases from V and 2 bases from J, with 12 bases in between. Germline V CDR1 and CDR2: SGHTS, YDEGEE. This CDR3 is 14 amino acids long. The CDR3 DNA follows: TGTGCCAGCAGCATCGGACAGATGAACTATGGCTACACCTTC. Protein: CASSIGQMNYGYTF. The variable domain in full, with the rest retrieved from reference TRBV5-8 and TRBJ1-2, is EAGVTQSPTHLIKTRGQQATLRCSPISGHTSVYWYQQALGLGLQFLLWYDEGEERNRGNFPPRFSGRQFPNYSSELNVNALELEDSALYLCASSIGQMNYGYTFGSGTRLTVV.

This clone was counted once. The chain joins TRBV5-1 to TRBJ1-1, with TRBD1 identical over 7 bases. Trimming removed 4 bases from V and 2 bases from J; junction bases left unmatched: 5. CDR1 is SGHRS and CDR2 is YFSETQ in the germline V gene. This CDR3 contains 14 residues. The CDR3 loop reads CASSGGTVNTEAFF. The CDR3 region has the DNA TGCGCCAGCAGCGGGGGGACAGTAAACACTGAAGCTTTCTTT.

This clone was detected a few times. The V gene is TRBV5-8, the J gene TRBJ2-2, with D unclear. The CDR3 has 13 amino acids. Germline CDR1 and CDR2: SGHTS and YDEGEE. Trimming pared 1 base from V and 6 bases from J, leaving 7 bases between. The CDR3 DNA sequence: TGTGCCAGCAGCTTGCCCTGGTCCGGGGAGCTGTTTTTT. Amino acids: CASSLPWSGELFF.

This CDR3 is CASSLAGAPETQYF. In DNA, the CDR3 is TGTGCCAGCAGTTTGGCAGGGGCCCCAGAGACCCAGTACTTC. V and J are TRBV27 and TRBJ2-5, with D possibly matching TRBD1 (6 bases). V lost 3 bases and J 4 bases, leaving 12 bases between the germline ends. CDR1 is MNHEY, CDR2 SMNVEV, per germline (reference sequence). The CDR3 is made up of 14 amino acids.

This clone was counted ten times or more. The chain uses TRBV19 and TRBJ1-1, with a weak D call TRBD1 (6 bases). Germline V gene sequence: CDR1 LNHDA, CDR2 SQIVND (reference sequence). V lost 8 bases to trimming and J lost 5 bases, with 12 bases between them. The CDR3 sequence is 12 residues long. The CDR3 DNA sequence: TGTGCCAGTCGAAGGGGACAAACTGAAGCTTTCTTT. The encoded protein is CASRRGQTEAFF.

V usage is TRBV7-2 and J usage is TRBJ2-3; 9 bases fit TRBD2. Per the germline V gene, CDR1 is SGHTA and CDR2 is FQGNSA. Unmatched junction bases numbered 4, after V lost 3 bases and J lost 6 bases. The CDR3 contains 14 residues. CDR3 sequence (DNA): TGTGCCAGCAGCTTGGGGACTAGCCCCGATACGCAGTATTTT. Its protein is CASSLGTSPDTQYF.

This chain uses TRBV18 with TRBJ1-4, with D hard to call. There are 14 residues in the CDR3. Germline V lookup: CDR1 KGHSH, CDR2 LQKENI. Trimming cost V 2 bases and J 1 base, with 5 bases left between them. The CDR3: CASSPSGTNEKLFF. CDR3 in DNA: TGTGCCAGCTCACCATCGGGAACTAATGAAAAACTGTTTTTT.

The V and J genes are TRBV5-1 and TRBJ1-5; D not resolved. Trimming took 3 bases from V and 2 from J, leaving 9 bases between them. The CDR3 sequence is 14 residues long. The germline V gene has CDR1 SGHRS and CDR2 YFSETQ. The DNA of the CDR3 is TGCGCCAGCAGCTCGGGCCTTGGCAATCAGCCCCAGCATTTT. It codes for CASSSGLGNQPQHF.

The chain joins TRBV27 to TRBJ1-2, with D possibly being TRBD1 (6 bases). The CDR3 totals 15 residues. Trimming pared 2 bases from V and 3 bases from J, leaving 13 bases between. Germline V CDR1 and CDR2: MNHEY, SMNVEV (reference sequence). CDR3 sequence (DNA): TGTGCCAGCAGTTTAACGCGGGGGGCGGACTATGGCTACACCTTC. Amino acid sequence: CASSLTRGADYGYTF.

This clone has just one count. The chain employs TRBV5-1 and TRBJ2-7; maybe TRBD2 (6 bases). Germline V CDR1 and CDR2: SGHRS, YFSETQ. V was trimmed by 2 bases and J by 0 bases, leaving 21 bases between them. The CDR3 runs to 18 residues. The CDR3 protein is CASSLRAALGGLSYEQYF. The CDR3 nucleotides are TGCGCCAGCAGCTTACGGGCGGCCCTTGGGGGACTCTCCTACGAGCAGTACTTC.

The chain couples TRBV18 to TRBJ1-2; 9 nucleotides line up with TRBD1. CDR1 KGHSH and CDR2 LQKENI come from the germline V gene. Trimming removed 2 bases from V and 4 bases from J; junction bases left unmatched: 11. CDR3 size: 17 residues. In DNA, the CDR3 is TGTGCCAGCTCACCAACATCGGGACAGGGAAGTATCTATGGCTACACCTTC. As protein: CASSPTSGQGSIYGYTF.

V is TRBV5-1 and J is TRBJ2-3; D is undetermined. Trimming stripped 3 bases from V and 6 bases from J, with 14 bases between. There are 14 residues in the CDR3. The germline V gene has CDR1 SGHRS and CDR2 YFSETQ. Here the CDR3 reads CASSSSSTGDTQYF. In DNA form, the CDR3 reads TGCGCCAGCAGCTCGTCCTCGACCGGGGATACGCAGTATTTT. Combining the CDR3 with reference TRBV5-1 and TRBJ2-3 gives the whole variable domain KAGVTQTPRYLIKTRGQQVTLSCSPISGHRSVSWYQQTPGQGLQFLFEYFSETQRNKGNFPGRFSGRQFSNSRSEMNVSTLELGDSALYLCASSSSSTGDTQYFGPGTRLTVL.

The chain joins TRBV27 to TRBJ2-1; possibly TRBD1 for D (5 bases). The germline V gene has CDR1 MNHEY and CDR2 SMNVEV (reference sequence). With 4 bases removed from V and 5 bases from J, the gap between germline ends came to 18 bases. This CDR3 contains 16 residues. The DNA for the CDR3 is TGTGCCAGCAGTTCCCTTGGGGTTAGGGGAAACAATGAGCAGTTCTTC. Encoded protein: CASSSLGVRGNNEQFF.

V and J are TRBV4-1 and TRBJ1-1; D not resolved. Trimming removed 4 bases from V and 0 bases from J, with 15 bases in between. CDR3 size: 16 residues. Germline loops: CDR1 MGHRA, CDR2 YSYEKL. The DNA for the CDR3 is TGCGCCAGCAGCCCGGAATTATTGAGGCTGAACACTGAAGCTTTCTTT. Protein product: CASSPELLRLNTEAFF.

V is TRBV7-9 and J is TRBJ2-5, with 7 bases fitting TRBD2. V lost 7 bases to trimming and J lost 5 bases; unmatched junction nucleotides: 13. CDR3 length: 15 residues. CDR1 and CDR2 (germline): SEHNR, FQNEAQ (reference sequence). DNA of the CDR3: TGTGCCAGCAACCGAGCGGGGCCGGGTTGGGAGACCCAGTACTTC. Protein product: CASNRAGPGWETQYF.

This sequence joins TRBV30 and TRBJ1-2; 7 bases are a match to TRBD1. Germline V gene lookup returns CDR1 GTSNPN and CDR2 SVGIG (reference sequence). V dropped 5 bases and J dropped 5; count of bases not matched to a gene: 14. The CDR3 loop spans 15 amino acids. The CDR3 DNA reads as TGTGCCTGGGACCCCGGGCAGGGGGTCGGGTATGGCTACACCTTC. This encodes CAWDPGQGVGYGYTF.

J is TRBJ1-6 and V is TRBV10-3; D is unresolved. The CDR3 contains 17 residues. Germline lookup yields CDR1 ENHRY and CDR2 SYGVKD. V was cut by 2 bases and J by 0 bases, with 11 bases left in between. The CDR3 sequence is CAISERSLSSYNSPLHF. CDR3 bases: TGTGCCATCAGTGAGCGGTCGTTAAGCTCCTATAATTCACCCCTCCACTTT.

The chain carries TRBV7-3 and TRBJ2-5; 9 bases align to TRBD2. The CDR3 runs 14 residues. Germline-derived CDR1 and CDR2 are SGHTA and FQGTGA. Trimming took 2 bases from V and 5 from J; bases not matched to a gene: 3. The CDR3, as DNA: TGTGCCAGCAGCTTAGCGGGGGGGCACGAGACCCAGTACTTC. It specifies CASSLAGGHETQYF. Using reference TRBV7-3 and TRBJ2-5 for the parts outside the CDR3, the full variable domain is GAGVSQTPSNKVTEKGKYVELRCDPISGHTALYWYRQSLGQGPEFLIYFQGTGAADDSGLPNDRFFAVRPEGSVSTLKIQRTERGDSAVYLCASSLAGGHETQYFGPGTRLLVL.

This clone appeared a few times. The J gene is TRBJ1-1, the V gene TRBV14; D not resolved. V dropped 4 bases and J dropped 4 bases, with 13 bases sitting between them. The V gene's germline CDR1 is SGHDN and CDR2 FVKESK. The CDR3 runs 14 residues. CDR3 residues: CASSRLGRGTEAFF. DNA for the CDR3: TGTGCCAGCAGCCGGTTAGGACGGGGCACTGAAGCTTTCTTT.

The chain combines TRBV2 with TRBJ1-2, with D possibly matching TRBD1 (6 bases). This CDR3 contains 16 residues. The germline V gene encodes CDR1 SNHLY and CDR2 FYNNEI. Trimming removed 0 bases from V and 4 bases from J, with 15 bases in between. This chain's CDR3 is CASSEARQALVYGYTF. The CDR3 DNA reads as TGTGCCAGCAGTGAAGCCCGACAGGCCTTAGTCTATGGCTACACCTTC.